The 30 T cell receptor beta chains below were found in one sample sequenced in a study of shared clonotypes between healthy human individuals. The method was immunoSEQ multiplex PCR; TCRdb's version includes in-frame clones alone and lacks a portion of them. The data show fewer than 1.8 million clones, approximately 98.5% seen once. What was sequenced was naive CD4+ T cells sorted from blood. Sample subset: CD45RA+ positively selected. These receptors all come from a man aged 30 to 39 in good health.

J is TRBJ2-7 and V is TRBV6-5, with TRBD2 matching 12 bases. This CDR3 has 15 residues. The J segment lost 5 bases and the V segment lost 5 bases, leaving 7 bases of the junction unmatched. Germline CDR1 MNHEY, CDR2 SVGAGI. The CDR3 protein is CASSPLAGGPHEQYF. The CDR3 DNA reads TGTGCCAGCAGTCCCCTAGCGGGAGGGCCCCACGAGCAGTACTTC.

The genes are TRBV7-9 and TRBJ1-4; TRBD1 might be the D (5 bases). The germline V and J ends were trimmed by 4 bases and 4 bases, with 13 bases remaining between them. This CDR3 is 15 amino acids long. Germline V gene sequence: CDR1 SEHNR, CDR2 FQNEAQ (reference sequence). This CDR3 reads CASSYTAGNNEKLFF. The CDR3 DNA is TGTGCCAGCAGCTACACAGCAGGGAATAATGAAAAACTGTTTTTT.

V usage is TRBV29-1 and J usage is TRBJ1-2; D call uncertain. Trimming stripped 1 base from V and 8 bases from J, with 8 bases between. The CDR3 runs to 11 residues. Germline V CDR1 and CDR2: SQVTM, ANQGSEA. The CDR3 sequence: CSVEGPGGYTF. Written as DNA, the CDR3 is TGCAGCGTTGAAGGTCCGGGCGGCTACACCTTC. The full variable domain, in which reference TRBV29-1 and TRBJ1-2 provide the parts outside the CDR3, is SAVISQKPSRDICQRGTSLTIQCQVDSQVTMMFWYRQQPGQSLTLIATANQGSEATYESGFVIDKFPISRPNLTFSTLTVSNMSPEDSSIYLCSVEGPGGYTFGSGTRLTVV.

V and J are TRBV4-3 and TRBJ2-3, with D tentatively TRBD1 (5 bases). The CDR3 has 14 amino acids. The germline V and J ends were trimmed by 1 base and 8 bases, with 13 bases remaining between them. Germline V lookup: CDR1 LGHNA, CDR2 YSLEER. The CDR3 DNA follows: TGCGCCAGCAGCCAAGTCCTCTGGGGCGGTACGCAGTATTTT. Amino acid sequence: CASSQVLWGGTQYF.

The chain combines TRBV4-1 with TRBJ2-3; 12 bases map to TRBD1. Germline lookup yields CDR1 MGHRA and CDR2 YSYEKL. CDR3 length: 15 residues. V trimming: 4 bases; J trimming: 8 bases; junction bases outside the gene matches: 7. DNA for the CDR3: TGCGCCAGCAGCCCGCCGGGACAGGGGGCGCTTACGCAGTATTTT. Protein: CASSPPGQGALTQYF.

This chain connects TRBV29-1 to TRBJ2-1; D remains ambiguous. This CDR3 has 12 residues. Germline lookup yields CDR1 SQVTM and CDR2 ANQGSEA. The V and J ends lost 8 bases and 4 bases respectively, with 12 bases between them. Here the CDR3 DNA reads TGCAGCCCCACTTGGAAATACAATGAGCAGTTCTTC. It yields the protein CSPTWKYNEQFF.

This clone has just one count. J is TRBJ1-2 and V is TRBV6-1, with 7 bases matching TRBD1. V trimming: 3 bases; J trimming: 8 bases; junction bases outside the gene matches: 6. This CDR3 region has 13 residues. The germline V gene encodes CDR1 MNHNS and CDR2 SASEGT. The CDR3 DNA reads TGTGCCAGCAGTGAGGGACAGCGGATGGGCTACACCTTC. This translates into CASSEGQRMGYTF.

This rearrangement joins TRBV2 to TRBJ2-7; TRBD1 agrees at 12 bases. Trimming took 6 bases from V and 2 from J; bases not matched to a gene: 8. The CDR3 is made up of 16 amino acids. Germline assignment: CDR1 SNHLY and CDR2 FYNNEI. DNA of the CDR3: TGTGCCAGCAGAAGACCGGGACAGGGGGCAGCCTACGAGCAGTACTTC. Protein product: CASRRPGQGAAYEQYF.

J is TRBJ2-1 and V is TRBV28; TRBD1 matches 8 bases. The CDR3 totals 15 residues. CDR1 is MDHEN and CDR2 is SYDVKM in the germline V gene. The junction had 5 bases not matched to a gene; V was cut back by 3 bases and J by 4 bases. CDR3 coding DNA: TGTGCCAGCAGTTTGTTGGACAGGGAGTACAATGAGCAGTTCTTC. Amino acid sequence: CASSLLDREYNEQFF.

The CDR3 bases are TGTGCCAGCAGAATCACGGGAATCTCCTACAATGAGCAGTTCTTC. This sequence encodes CASRITGISYNEQFF. The rearrangement uses TRBV6-5 and TRBJ2-1; TRBD2 is a possible D gene (5 bases). The length of the CDR3 is 15 residues. The germline V gene has CDR1 MNHEY and CDR2 SVGAGI. Trimming took 6 bases from V and 0 from J, leaving 12 bases between them.

CDR3 in DNA: TGCGCCAGCAGCCCCGCCCCGCCAAGGGATGAGCAGTTCTTC. This translates into CASSPAPPRDEQFF. The chain combines TRBV5-1 with TRBJ2-1; no reliable D call. Trimming removed 4 bases from V and 8 bases from J, with 16 bases in between. In germline, CDR1 is SGHRS, CDR2 YFSETQ. The CDR3 is 14 residues long.

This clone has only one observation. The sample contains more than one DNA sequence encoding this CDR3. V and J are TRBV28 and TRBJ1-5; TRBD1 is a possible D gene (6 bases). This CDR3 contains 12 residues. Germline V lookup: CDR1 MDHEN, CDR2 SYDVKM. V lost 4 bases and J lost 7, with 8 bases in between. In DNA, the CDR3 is TGTGCCAGCAGTTCCCAGGGGCAGCCCCAGCATTTT. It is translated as CASSSQGQPQHF.

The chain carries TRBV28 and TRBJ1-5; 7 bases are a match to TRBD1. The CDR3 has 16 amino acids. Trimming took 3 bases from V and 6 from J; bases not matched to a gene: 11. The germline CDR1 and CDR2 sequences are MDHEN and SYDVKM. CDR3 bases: TGTGCCAGCAGTTTCGAGAGGGGGCTAAGTTTTCAGCCCCAGCATTTT. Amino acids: CASSFERGLSFQPQHF.

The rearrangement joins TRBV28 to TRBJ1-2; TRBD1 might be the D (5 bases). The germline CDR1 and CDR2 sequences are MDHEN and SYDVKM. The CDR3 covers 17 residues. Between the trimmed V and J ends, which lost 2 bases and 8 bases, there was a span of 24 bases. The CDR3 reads CASSLVQGALTFYGYTF. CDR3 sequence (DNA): TGTGCCAGCAGTTTAGTACAAGGGGCTCTTACGTTCTACGGCTACACCTTC.

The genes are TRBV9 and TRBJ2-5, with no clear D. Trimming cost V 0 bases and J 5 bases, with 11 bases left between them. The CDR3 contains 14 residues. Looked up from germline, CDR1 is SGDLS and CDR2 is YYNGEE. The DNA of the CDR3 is TGTGCCAGCAGCGTAGGATTCGACTCCGAGACCCAGTACTTC. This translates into CASSVGFDSETQYF.

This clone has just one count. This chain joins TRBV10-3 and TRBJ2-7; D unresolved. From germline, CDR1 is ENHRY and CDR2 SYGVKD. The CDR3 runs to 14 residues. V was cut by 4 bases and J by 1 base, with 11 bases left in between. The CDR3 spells CAISGSLGSYEQYF. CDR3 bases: TGTGCCATCAGTGGAAGCCTCGGGTCCTACGAGCAGTACTTC.

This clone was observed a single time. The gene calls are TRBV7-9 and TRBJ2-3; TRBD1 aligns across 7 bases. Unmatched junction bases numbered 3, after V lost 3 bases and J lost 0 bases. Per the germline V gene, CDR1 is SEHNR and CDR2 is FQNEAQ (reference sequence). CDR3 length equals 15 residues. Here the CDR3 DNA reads TGTGCCAGCAGCTTTAACAGGGGTAGCACAGATACGCAGTATTTT. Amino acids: CASSFNRGSTDTQYF.

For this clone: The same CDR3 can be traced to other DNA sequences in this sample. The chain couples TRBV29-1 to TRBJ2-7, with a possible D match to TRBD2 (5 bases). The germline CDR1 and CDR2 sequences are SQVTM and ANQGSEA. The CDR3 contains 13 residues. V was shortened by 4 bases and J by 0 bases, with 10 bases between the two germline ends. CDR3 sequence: CSVVSGNSYEQYF. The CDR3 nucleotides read TGCAGCGTTGTCTCCGGGAACTCCTACGAGCAGTACTTC.

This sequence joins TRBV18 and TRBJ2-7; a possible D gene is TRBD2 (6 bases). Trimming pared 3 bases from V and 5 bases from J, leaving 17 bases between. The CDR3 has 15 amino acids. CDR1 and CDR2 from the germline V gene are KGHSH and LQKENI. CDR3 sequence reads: CASSPLIAVHNEQYF. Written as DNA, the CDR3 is TGTGCCAGCTCACCCCTAATAGCGGTACACAACGAGCAGTACTTC.

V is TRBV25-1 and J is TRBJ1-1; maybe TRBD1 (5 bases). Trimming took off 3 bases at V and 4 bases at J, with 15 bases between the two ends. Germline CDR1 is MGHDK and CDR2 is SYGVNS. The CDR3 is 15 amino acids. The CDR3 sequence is CASSDVEGRGTEAFF. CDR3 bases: TGTGCCAGCAGTGATGTAGAGGGGAGAGGCACTGAAGCTTTCTTT.

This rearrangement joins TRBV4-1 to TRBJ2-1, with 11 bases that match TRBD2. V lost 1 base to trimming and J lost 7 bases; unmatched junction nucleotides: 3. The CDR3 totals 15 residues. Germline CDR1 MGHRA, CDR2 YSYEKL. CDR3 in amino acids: CASSQGIAGGNEQFF. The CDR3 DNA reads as TGCGCCAGCAGCCAAGGTATAGCGGGAGGGAATGAGCAGTTCTTC.

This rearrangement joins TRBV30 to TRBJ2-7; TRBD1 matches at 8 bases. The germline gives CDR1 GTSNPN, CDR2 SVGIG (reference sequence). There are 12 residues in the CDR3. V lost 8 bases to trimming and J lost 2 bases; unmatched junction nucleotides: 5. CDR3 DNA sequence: TGTGCCGCCGGGACAGGTCCCTACGAGCAGTACTTC. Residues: CAAGTGPYEQYF.

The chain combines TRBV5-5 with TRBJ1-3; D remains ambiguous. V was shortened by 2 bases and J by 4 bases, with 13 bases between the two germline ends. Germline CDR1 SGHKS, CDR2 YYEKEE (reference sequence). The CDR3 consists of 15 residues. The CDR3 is CASSLGGVGGNTIYF. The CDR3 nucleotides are TGTGCCAGCAGCTTAGGCGGGGTTGGCGGAAACACCATATATTTT.

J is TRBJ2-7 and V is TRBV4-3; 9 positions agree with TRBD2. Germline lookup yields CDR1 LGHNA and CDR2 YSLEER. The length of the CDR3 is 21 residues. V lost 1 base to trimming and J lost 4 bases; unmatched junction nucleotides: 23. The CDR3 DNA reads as TGCGCCAGCAGCCAAGCCGTTTCCCGTGGACTAGCGAATCGGGAATTATACGAGCAGTACTTC. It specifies CASSQAVSRGLANRELYEQYF.

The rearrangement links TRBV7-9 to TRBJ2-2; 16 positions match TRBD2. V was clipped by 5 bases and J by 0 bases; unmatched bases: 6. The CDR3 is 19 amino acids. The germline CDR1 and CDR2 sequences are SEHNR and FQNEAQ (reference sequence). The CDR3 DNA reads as TGTGCCAGCAGCCGAGGGACTAGCGGGAGGGCGGCGAACACCGGGGAGCTGTTTTTT. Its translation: CASSRGTSGRAANTGELFF.

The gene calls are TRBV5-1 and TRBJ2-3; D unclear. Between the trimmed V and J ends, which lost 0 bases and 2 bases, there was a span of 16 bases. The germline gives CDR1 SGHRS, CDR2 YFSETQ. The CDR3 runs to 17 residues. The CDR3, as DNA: TGCGCCAGCAGCTTGGCCTACCGGGCCCCCTTCACAGATACGCAGTATTTT. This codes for CASSLAYRAPFTDTQYF.

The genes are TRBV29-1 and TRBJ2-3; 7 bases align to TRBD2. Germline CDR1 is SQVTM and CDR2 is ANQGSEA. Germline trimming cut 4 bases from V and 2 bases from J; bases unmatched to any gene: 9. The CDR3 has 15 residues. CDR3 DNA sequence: TGCAGCGTTGGCCGACTAGCCCTCCACACAGATACGCAGTATTTT. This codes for CSVGRLALHTDTQYF.

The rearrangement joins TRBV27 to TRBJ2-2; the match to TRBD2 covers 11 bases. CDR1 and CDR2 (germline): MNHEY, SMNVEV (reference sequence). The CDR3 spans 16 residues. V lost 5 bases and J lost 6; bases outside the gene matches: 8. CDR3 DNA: TGTGCCAGCAGTCCCCTTAGCGGGAGGGCCCCCGGGGAGCTGTTTTTT. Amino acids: CASSPLSGRAPGELFF.

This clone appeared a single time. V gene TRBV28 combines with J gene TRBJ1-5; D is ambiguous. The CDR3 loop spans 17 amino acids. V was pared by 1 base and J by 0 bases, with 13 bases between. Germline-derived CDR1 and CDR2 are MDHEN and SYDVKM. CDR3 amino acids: CASSLYWEENSNQPQHF. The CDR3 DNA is TGTGCCAGCAGTTTATATTGGGAGGAGAATAGCAATCAGCCCCAGCATTTT.

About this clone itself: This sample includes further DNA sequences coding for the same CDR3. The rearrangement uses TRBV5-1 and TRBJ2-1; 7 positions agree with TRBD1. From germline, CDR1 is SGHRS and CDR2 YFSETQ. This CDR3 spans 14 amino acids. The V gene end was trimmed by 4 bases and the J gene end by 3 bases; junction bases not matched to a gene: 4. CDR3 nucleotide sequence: TGCGCCAGCAGCCCAGGGGACAGCTACAATGAGCAGTTCTTC. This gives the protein CASSPGDSYNEQFF.